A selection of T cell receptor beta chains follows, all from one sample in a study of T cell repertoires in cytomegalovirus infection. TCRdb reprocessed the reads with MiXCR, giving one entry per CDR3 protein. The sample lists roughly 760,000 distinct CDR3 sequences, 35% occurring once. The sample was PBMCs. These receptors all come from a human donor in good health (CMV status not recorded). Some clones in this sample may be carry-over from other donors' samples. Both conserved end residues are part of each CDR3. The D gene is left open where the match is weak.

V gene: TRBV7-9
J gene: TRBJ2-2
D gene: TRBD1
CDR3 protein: CASSWTGDTGELFF

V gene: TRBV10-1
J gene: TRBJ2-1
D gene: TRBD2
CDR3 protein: CASSESTSDEQFF

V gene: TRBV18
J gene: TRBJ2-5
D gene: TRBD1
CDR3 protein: CASSPPTTGYETQYF

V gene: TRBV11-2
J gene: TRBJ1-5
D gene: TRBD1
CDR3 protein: CASSLRTGTGEYSNQPQHF

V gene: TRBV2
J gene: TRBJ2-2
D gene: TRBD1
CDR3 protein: CASKEGGKAGELFF

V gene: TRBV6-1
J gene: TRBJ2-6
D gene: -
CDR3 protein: CASSHQMTEPGANVLTF

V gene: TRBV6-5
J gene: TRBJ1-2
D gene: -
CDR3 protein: CASSYSTSPGINYGYTF

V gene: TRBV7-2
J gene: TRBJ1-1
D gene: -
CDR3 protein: CASSPPGPNTEAFF

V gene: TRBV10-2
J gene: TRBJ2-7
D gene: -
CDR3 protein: CASSRQGLYEQYF

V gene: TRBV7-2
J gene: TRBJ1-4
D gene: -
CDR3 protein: CASSQTGVANEKMFF

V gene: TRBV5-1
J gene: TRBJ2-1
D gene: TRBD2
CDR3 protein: CASSFATTSGLNEQFF

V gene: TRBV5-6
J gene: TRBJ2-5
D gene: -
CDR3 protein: CASSLLSTKETQYF

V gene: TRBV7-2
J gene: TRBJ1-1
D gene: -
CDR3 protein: CASSFGRNTEACF

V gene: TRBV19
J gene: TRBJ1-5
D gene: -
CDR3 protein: CASSRWDVGNQPQHF

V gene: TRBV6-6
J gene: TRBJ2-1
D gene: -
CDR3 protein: CASSYRSEGLHDNEQFF